A selection of T cell receptor beta chains follows, all from one sample in a study of blood T cell repertoires in COVID-19. Sequenced by immunoSEQ multiplex PCR; TCRdb stores in-frame clones only, minus some. This sample has nearly 55,000 clones, with around 78% found just once. The specimen sequenced was peripheral blood. These receptors were collected from a human donor with active or convalescent COVID-19. The donor label of this sample is uncertain. Both conserved end residues are part of each CDR3. The D gene is left open where the match is weak. For some rows the clone size is stated as once, few or many, or as a class when expanded; others skip it.

>.|TRBD1|TRBV9|TRBJ1-6
CASSEDGQGVRPLHF
>.|TRBD1|TRBV19|TRBJ1-5
CATNDRGSNDQPQHF
>once|.|TRBV6-2/TRBV6-3|TRBJ1-5
CASSSTRDQPQHF
>once|.|TRBV6-5|TRBJ2-2
CASSPRQSYTGELFF
>few|TRBD2|TRBV5-1|TRBJ2-1
CASSLAAGAGWNEQFF
>.|.|TRBV20-1|TRBJ1-1
CSASRPGGRRTEAFF
>.|TRBD2|TRBV5-8|TRBJ2-3
CASSSLPGGLGTDTQYF
>.|.|TRBV27|TRBJ1-6
CASSGSGSPLHF
>.|TRBD1|TRBV3-1/TRBV3-2|TRBJ2-3
CASSHGTGEDTQYF
>few|.|TRBV28|TRBJ2-7
CAINRASYEQYF
>.|TRBD2|TRBV27|TRBJ2-1
CASSLAGGNNEQFF
>.|.|TRBV27|TRBJ2-7
CASKEARGTYEQYF
>.|.|TRBV24-1|TRBJ2-3
CATSDFSGEHTDTQYF
>once|TRBD1|TRBV7-8|TRBJ1-4
CASSFADRREKLFF
>.|TRBD2|TRBV6-2/TRBV6-3|TRBJ2-3
CASSYSRTGGPPDTQYF
>.|TRBD2|TRBV5-6|TRBJ2-3
CASSFFSGIAPTDTQYF
>few|.|TRBV18|TRBJ2-3
CASSPSSDTQYF
>.|TRBD1|TRBV2|TRBJ2-1
CASSVGTSGGEQFF
>.|TRBD1|TRBV3-1/TRBV3-2|TRBJ1-3
CASSPQGALSGNTIYF
>.|.|TRBV5-4|TRBJ1-6
CASSLSQGRTSPLHF
>.|.|TRBV15|TRBJ1-5
CATSRVGGVQPQHF
>.|.|TRBV5-5|TRBJ1-3
CASSASPGTNGGGNTIYF
>.|.|TRBV7-2|TRBJ1-6
CASSLAPIGLSSYNSPLHF
>.|TRBD2|TRBV9|TRBJ2-3
CASSLSGKSTDTQYF
>.|.|TRBV7-3|TRBJ2-2
CASSFAGENTGELFF
>once|.|TRBV9|TRBJ1-6
CASSVSNSPLHF
>.|TRBD1|TRBV19|TRBJ1-5
CASSIHGTGEISNQPQHF
>.|TRBD1|TRBV6-4|TRBJ1-1
CASRGQGDTEAFF
>.|.|TRBV11-3|TRBJ2-1
CASSSDNEQFF
>.|TRBD2|TRBV7-3|TRBJ2-5
CASSLREEGETQYF
>.|.|TRBV6-5|TRBJ2-1
CASSYLGESSYNEQFF
>few|.|TRBV29-1|TRBJ2-3
CSVEGGATDTQYF
>once|.|TRBV4-1|TRBJ1-5
CASSQDLDRYQPQHF
>.|.|TRBV14|TRBJ1-2
CASSQAGGYYGYTF
>once|.|TRBV30|TRBJ2-1
CAWSVKSGQFF
>many|TRBD1|TRBV3-1/TRBV3-2|TRBJ1-1
CASSPKTTGGGTEAFF
>.|.|TRBV13|TRBJ2-3
CASSPQTGGTDTQYF
>.|TRBD2|TRBV5-4|TRBJ2-3
CASSRTSGTNTQYF
>.|.|TRBV29-1|TRBJ2-2
CSVARGTGELFF
>few|TRBD1|TRBV18|TRBJ1-1
CASSRGQGNTEAFF
>few|.|TRBV5-1|TRBJ1-3
CASSLARPRSGNTIYF
>.|TRBD2|TRBV19|TRBJ2-7
CASSGRAGGPPYEQYF
>.|TRBD1|TRBV25-1|TRBJ2-7
CASSEGRGLSYEQYF
>.|TRBD1|TRBV4-3|TRBJ2-7
CASSQDRDSLYEQYF
>.|.|TRBV28|TRBJ1-1
CASSFHGTEAFF
>once|TRBD1|TRBV6-5|TRBJ2-7
CASSYSAPRQGYEQYF
>few|TRBD1|TRBV7-3|TRBJ2-2
CASSLLGTDTGELFF
>once|.|TRBV30|TRBJ2-3
CAWSVSGGGFTDTQYF
>medium-sized|TRBD1|TRBV7-2|TRBJ1-3
CASSWGQGSGNTIYF
>.|.|TRBV3-1/TRBV3-2|TRBJ2-5
CASSLSDSRGSQYF
>.|.|TRBV6-2/TRBV6-3|TRBJ1-1
CASSYRETEAFF
>.|.|TRBV6-5|TRBJ1-1
CASNRQENTEAFF
>.|.|TRBV4-2|TRBJ1-4
CASSQVLNEKLFF
>.|.|TRBV5-1|TRBJ2-3
CASNFQGDTQYF
>.|TRBD2|TRBV24-1|TRBJ2-3
CATSDWTSGSNTQYF
>.|.|TRBV5-3|TRBJ1-5
CARSTEWVRVRGPQHF
>once|.|TRBV19|TRBJ1-1
CASSPQSGNTEAFF
>.|TRBD1|TRBV6-5|TRBJ2-2
CASSTGQGAGELFF
>.|.|TRBV5-4|TRBJ1-1
CASSTVGGLNTEAFF
>.|.|TRBV30|TRBJ1-5
CAWSVRVGSGPQHF